These T cell receptor beta chains were read from a single sample in a study of blood T cell repertoires in COVID-19. Only in-frame clones appear in the TCRdb table, and some are missing; sequencing was by immunoSEQ multiplex PCR. The table includes about 53,000 clones, about 87% detected once. Input material: peripheral blood. These receptors all come from a man between 50 and 59 years old with acute or convalescent COVID-19. Both conserved end residues are part of each CDR3. The D gene is left open where the match is weak. Clone size is given for some rows only: seen once, a few or many times, or a class if the clone is expanded.

NA,NA,TRBJ2-5,TRBV7-9,TGTGCCAGCAGCTTTATCGGAGACTATCAAGAGACCCAGTACTTC,CASSFIGDYQETQYF
NA,TRBD2,TRBJ2-1,TRBV9,TGTGCCAGCAGCGCCGGGGGCGGGAGGGCCGGTTACAATGAGCAGTTCTTC,CASSAGGGRAGYNEQFF
NA,TRBD2,TRBJ2-1,TRBV14,TGTGCCAGCAGCCCCGTAGCGGGAGGGTACAATGAGCAGTTCTTC,CASSPVAGGYNEQFF
once,NA,TRBJ2-2,TRBV30,TGTGCCTGGAGTGTTGTAATTTCCACCGGGGAGCTGTTTTTT,CAWSVVISTGELFF
once,NA,TRBJ1-1,TRBV6-1,TGTGCCAGCAGTGAAGATGGGAGGAACACTGAAGCTTTCTTT,CASSEDGRNTEAFF
NA,TRBD2,TRBJ2-3,TRBV29-1,TGCAGCGTTGATTTAGGCGGGAGGGCGAGAGATACGCAGTATTTT,CSVDLGGRARDTQYF
NA,TRBD1,TRBJ1-2,TRBV9,TGTGCCAGCAGCATCCGGGACAGCTATGGCTACACCTTC,CASSIRDSYGYTF
NA,TRBD1,TRBJ1-5,TRBV6-1,TGTGCCAGCAGTGAAGGGACAGGAGTTTTCAATCAGCCCCAGCATTTT,CASSEGTGVFNQPQHF
NA,TRBD1,TRBJ2-7,TRBV11-2,TGTGCCAGCAGCCGGATGGTGGGACAGGGGAGGTGGGAGCAGTACTTC,CASSRMVGQGRWEQYF
NA,TRBD1,TRBJ1-5,TRBV3-1/TRBV3-2,TGTGCCAGCAGCCCGCCGGGACAGGGAAATCAGCCCCAGCATTTT,CASSPPGQGNQPQHF
NA,TRBD1,TRBJ2-3,TRBV27,TGTGCCAGCAGTCAAAGACAGGGAATTAGCACAGATACGCAGTATTTT,CASSQRQGISTDTQYF
NA,TRBD2,TRBJ2-7,TRBV9,TGTGCCAGCAGCGTAGGTTCGCGGGGGACTAGCTACGAGCAGTACTTC,CASSVGSRGTSYEQYF
NA,NA,TRBJ1-2,TRBV27,TGTGCCAGCAGCTACGGGACACCTCGAACCAGTGGCTATGGCTACACCTTC,CASSYGTPRTSGYGYTF
NA,NA,TRBJ1-4,TRBV25-1,TGTGCCAGCAGCACTCGGACAGTTATTAATGAAAAACTGTTTTTT,CASSTRTVINEKLFF
NA,TRBD2,TRBJ2-7,TRBV2,TGTGCCAGCAGTGAGGGGACTAGGAAAAGATACGAGCAGTACTTC,CASSEGTRKRYEQYF
NA,TRBD2,TRBJ2-1,TRBV9,TGTGCCAGCAGCGTCCTCGGGGGACTAGCGGGGGATGAGCAGTTCTTC,CASSVLGGLAGDEQFF
NA,NA,TRBJ2-3,TRBV4-1,TGCGCCAGCAGCCAAGATTTTCCTATTCAGGCAGATACGCAGTATTTT,CASSQDFPIQADTQYF
NA,TRBD2,TRBJ2-7,TRBV7-2,TGTGCCAGCGCCGTAGAGACGGGACTAGCCTACGAGCAGTACTTC,CASAVETGLAYEQYF
NA,TRBD1,TRBJ2-3,TRBV5-4,TGTGCCAGCAGCGGGGGACAGGGGTGGAGCACAGATACGCAGTATTTT,CASSGGQGWSTDTQYF
NA,TRBD2,TRBJ2-1,TRBV9,TGTGCCAGCAGCGTAGGAGGCGGGAGGAGGACCTACAATGAGCAGTTCTTC,CASSVGGGRRTYNEQFF
NA,NA,TRBJ2-1,TRBV7-9,TGTGCCAGCAGCTACGGGACGGGAGCGTCCAATGAGCAGTTCTTC,CASSYGTGASNEQFF
few,TRBD1,TRBJ1-2,TRBV20-1,TGCAGTGCTAGTTTGCAGGGGGAGGCAGGTGGAGGCTACACCTTC,CSASLQGEAGGGYTF
NA,NA,TRBJ1-2,TRBV19,TGTGCCAGTAGTGACAGGTGGGGCTACACCTTC,CASSDRWGYTF
NA,TRBD1,TRBJ1-2,TRBV18,TGTGCCAGCTCACCGGATCAGGGGGCAGGTGGCTACACCTTC,CASSPDQGAGGYTF
NA,TRBD1,TRBJ1-2,TRBV5-4,TGTGCCAGCAGCCGTGGAATACAGGGGGGCGACTATGGCTACACCTTC,CASSRGIQGGDYGYTF
NA,NA,TRBJ2-5,TRBV28,TGTGCCAGCAGTTTGGGCAGCGGTTTGCAAGAGACCCAGTACTTC,CASSLGSGLQETQYF
medium-sized,NA,TRBJ1-3,TRBV5-1,TGCGCCAGCAGCCCGGGAGGAAACACCATATATTTT,CASSPGGNTIYF